These T cell receptor beta chains were read from a single sample in a study of molecular identifiers for immune sequencing clone quantification. A single record per CDR3 protein comes from TCRdb applying MiXCR to the PCR reads. The data show more than 450,000 distinct CDR3 sequences, about a fifth seen once. Sequenced material: naive CD8+ T cells from blood, with Jurkat cell RNA spiked in. The source is a human donor in good health. Some libraries in this study had Jurkat cell RNA spiked in. CDR3s include the opening cysteine and the closing phenylalanine or tryptophan. Fields, in order: clone size, J gene, D gene, V gene, CDR3 DNA, CDR3 protein. D genes are given only for firm matches. Rows may omit the clone size; those that give it use once, few, many or a size class.

clone size: many
J gene: TRBJ2-5
D gene: TRBD2
V gene: TRBV4-1
CDR3 DNA: TGCGCCAGCAGCCAAACCGGACTAGCGGCTAAGACCCAGTACTTC
CDR3 protein: CASSQTGLAAKTQYF

clone size: many
J gene: TRBJ1-5
D gene: NA
V gene: TRBV6-6
CDR3 DNA: TGTGCCAGCAGTTACTCTACGGAATTGGGACAGCCCCAGCATTTT
CDR3 protein: CASSYSTELGQPQHF

clone size: many
J gene: TRBJ2-2
D gene: TRBD1
V gene: TRBV7-9
CDR3 DNA: TGTGCCAGCAGCTTACCCAGGGGGCATAACACCGGGGAGCTGTTTTTT
CDR3 protein: CASSLPRGHNTGELFF

clone size: NA
J gene: TRBJ2-7
D gene: NA
V gene: TRBV29-1
CDR3 DNA: TGCAGCGTTTTGGGGGATTCCTACGAGCAGTACTTC
CDR3 protein: CSVLGDSYEQYF

clone size: few
J gene: TRBJ2-7
D gene: NA
V gene: TRBV19
CDR3 DNA: TGTGCCAGTAGTATAGGAGGACAGTCCTCCTACGAGCAGTACTTC
CDR3 protein: CASSIGGQSSYEQYF

clone size: many
J gene: TRBJ2-5
D gene: NA
V gene: TRBV5-6
CDR3 DNA: TGTGCCAACTATGACCAGGGAGAGACCCAGTACTTC
CDR3 protein: CANYDQGETQYF

clone size: once
J gene: TRBJ2-7
D gene: TRBD1
V gene: TRBV23-1
CDR3 DNA: TGCGCCAGCAGTCAATCCCGGGACAGGTTGAACTACGAGCAGTACTTC
CDR3 protein: CASSQSRDRLNYEQYF

clone size: many
J gene: TRBJ2-7
D gene: NA
V gene: TRBV20-1
CDR3 DNA: TGCAGTGCTCCCAACCCAACGGGACCGTACTACGAGCAGTACTTC
CDR3 protein: CSAPNPTGPYYEQYF

clone size: many
J gene: TRBJ1-1
D gene: NA
V gene: TRBV5-1
CDR3 DNA: TGCGCCAGCAGCTTGGCCGGACAGAGCACTGAAGCTTTCTTT
CDR3 protein: CASSLAGQSTEAFF

clone size: few
J gene: TRBJ2-5
D gene: TRBD2
V gene: TRBV28
CDR3 DNA: TGTGCCAGCAGTTTTCAGACTAGCGGGAGTCGTTTTGAGACCCAGTACTTC
CDR3 protein: CASSFQTSGSRFETQYF

clone size: many
J gene: TRBJ1-4
D gene: NA
V gene: TRBV10-3
CDR3 DNA: TGTGCCATCAGTGCAGCCCTTGACGGTAATGAAAAACTGTTTTTT
CDR3 protein: CAISAALDGNEKLFF

clone size: many
J gene: TRBJ2-5
D gene: NA
V gene: TRBV12-3/TRBV12-4
CDR3 DNA: TGTGCCAGCAGTTTGAGGGACGGTCCAGAGACCCAGTACTTC
CDR3 protein: CASSLRDGPETQYF

clone size: many
J gene: TRBJ2-1
D gene: NA
V gene: TRBV11-2
CDR3 DNA: TGTGCCAGCAGCTTAAATAGGGGCGAGAGCCATACATACTACAATGAGCAGTTCTTC
CDR3 protein: CASSLNRGESHTYYNEQFF

clone size: few
J gene: TRBJ2-5
D gene: TRBD1
V gene: TRBV12-3/TRBV12-4
CDR3 DNA: TGTGCCAGCAGCCCGGGACAGGCCCAAGAGACCCAGTACTTC
CDR3 protein: CASSPGQAQETQYF

clone size: NA
J gene: TRBJ2-1
D gene: TRBD2
V gene: TRBV7-9
CDR3 DNA: TGTGCCAGCAGCTTAAGTAGACTAGCGGGTAACAATGAGCAGTTCTTC
CDR3 protein: CASSLSRLAGNNEQFF

clone size: many
J gene: TRBJ2-6
D gene: NA
V gene: TRBV6-6
CDR3 DNA: TGTGCCAGCAGTTACTCCCCCGTGGAGGGCTCTGGGGCCAACGTCCTGACTTTC
CDR3 protein: CASSYSPVEGSGANVLTF

clone size: NA
J gene: TRBJ2-2
D gene: TRBD2
V gene: TRBV11-2
CDR3 DNA: TGTGCCAGCAGACCCGGACTAGTCTGGGAGCCGTTTTTT
CDR3 protein: CASRPGLVWEPFF

clone size: many
J gene: TRBJ2-7
D gene: TRBD2
V gene: TRBV20-1
CDR3 DNA: TGCAGTGCTCAAGCGGGAGGGACCTCCTACGAGCAGTACTTC
CDR3 protein: CSAQAGGTSYEQYF

clone size: many
J gene: TRBJ2-2
D gene: NA
V gene: TRBV25-1
CDR3 DNA: TGTGCCAGCAGTGATTCTACGCGGGAGAACACCGGGGAGCTGTTTTTT
CDR3 protein: CASSDSTRENTGELFF

clone size: NA
J gene: TRBJ2-7
D gene: TRBD1
V gene: TRBV6-5
CDR3 DNA: TGTGCCAGCAGCCATGGACAGGACTACGAGCAGTACTTC
CDR3 protein: CASSHGQDYEQYF

clone size: few
J gene: TRBJ2-6
D gene: NA
V gene: TRBV10-3
CDR3 DNA: TGTGCCATCAGTGAGTCAGTTGTCGGCTCTGGGGCCAACGTCCTGACTTTC
CDR3 protein: CAISESVVGSGANVLTF

clone size: few
J gene: TRBJ2-7
D gene: TRBD2
V gene: TRBV6-2/TRBV6-3
CDR3 DNA: TGTGCCAGCAGCCCACCCGGGGGGGCCGGGATCTACGAGCAGTACTTC
CDR3 protein: CASSPPGGAGIYEQYF

clone size: many
J gene: TRBJ1-5
D gene: NA
V gene: TRBV4-3
CDR3 DNA: TGCGCCAGCAGCCAAGATTATCGGGGATTAGGAAGCAATCAGCCCCAGCATTTT
CDR3 protein: CASSQDYRGLGSNQPQHF

clone size: NA
J gene: TRBJ2-7
D gene: NA
V gene: TRBV7-6
CDR3 DNA: TGTGCCAGCAGCTTAGGGTACGACTCTAATCCCTACGAAGGGCAGTACTTC
CDR3 protein: CASSLGYDSNPYEGQYF

clone size: few
J gene: TRBJ2-1
D gene: TRBD2
V gene: TRBV30
CDR3 DNA: TGTGCCTGGAGTGTAGGGACTAGCGGGGTTAATGAGCAGTTCTTC
CDR3 protein: CAWSVGTSGVNEQFF

clone size: NA
J gene: TRBJ2-7
D gene: NA
V gene: TRBV24-1
CDR3 DNA: TGTGCCACCAGTGATTTAGACGAGCAGTACTTC
CDR3 protein: CATSDLDEQYF

clone size: NA
J gene: TRBJ2-7
D gene: TRBD1
V gene: TRBV7-2
CDR3 DNA: TGTGCCAGCAGCTTAGTGACAGGGGAAACCTACGAGCAGTACTTC
CDR3 protein: CASSLVTGETYEQYF

clone size: few
J gene: TRBJ2-7
D gene: NA
V gene: TRBV27
CDR3 DNA: TGTGCCAGCAGCGACCTAGATTCCCCCTACGAGCAGTACTTC
CDR3 protein: CASSDLDSPYEQYF

clone size: NA
J gene: TRBJ2-1
D gene: NA
V gene: TRBV4-3
CDR3 DNA: TGCGCCAGCAGCCGATACCAGAGTAGAGGAGGGTTAAATGAGCAGTTCTTC
CDR3 protein: CASSRYQSRGGLNEQFF

clone size: many
J gene: TRBJ1-5
D gene: NA
V gene: TRBV5-5
CDR3 DNA: TGTGCCAGCAGCTTGGCACCAGGGGATCAGCCCCAGCATTTT
CDR3 protein: CASSLAPGDQPQHF

clone size: many
J gene: TRBJ2-7
D gene: NA
V gene: TRBV6-5
CDR3 DNA: TGTGCCAGCATATCCCGGACCTACGAGCAGTACTTC
CDR3 protein: CASISRTYEQYF

clone size: NA
J gene: TRBJ2-3
D gene: TRBD1
V gene: TRBV27
CDR3 DNA: TGTGCCAGCAGTTTATGGTCCCAGGGGGTCACAGATACGCAGTATTTT
CDR3 protein: CASSLWSQGVTDTQYF

clone size: once
J gene: TRBJ2-6
D gene: NA
V gene: TRBV28
CDR3 DNA: TGTGCCAGCAGTTTATTGGAGGGGAGCCCTGGGGCCAACGTCCTGACTTTC
CDR3 protein: CASSLLEGSPGANVLTF

clone size: NA
J gene: TRBJ1-4
D gene: NA
V gene: TRBV19
CDR3 DNA: TGTGCCAGTAGTACCATGAGCCTCGGGACACCAACTAATGAAAAACTGTTTTTT
CDR3 protein: CASSTMSLGTPTNEKLFF

clone size: few
J gene: TRBJ2-2
D gene: NA
V gene: TRBV20-1
CDR3 DNA: TGCAGTGCTAGAAAGTTCGGGGAGCTGTTTTTT
CDR3 protein: CSARKFGELFF

clone size: many
J gene: TRBJ2-1
D gene: TRBD2
V gene: TRBV29-1
CDR3 DNA: TGCAGCGTTTGGGCTAGCGGGGACAATGAGCAGTTCTTC
CDR3 protein: CSVWASGDNEQFF

clone size: NA
J gene: TRBJ2-1
D gene: NA
V gene: TRBV30
CDR3 DNA: TGTGCCTGGGGTGGTTTCGGCCCTGTTTATCGGCCCGTCTCAGACAATGAGCAGTTCTTC
CDR3 protein: CAWGGFGPVYRPVSDNEQFF

clone size: many
J gene: TRBJ2-7
D gene: NA
V gene: TRBV28
CDR3 DNA: TGTGCCAGCAGACGAGGGTGGCCCCCCTACGAGCAGTACTTC
CDR3 protein: CASRRGWPPYEQYF

clone size: NA
J gene: TRBJ1-1
D gene: NA
V gene: TRBV30
CDR3 DNA: TGTGCCAGGGGTACAGTGGGGGGCACTGAAGCTTTCTTT
CDR3 protein: CARGTVGGTEAFF

clone size: many
J gene: TRBJ1-1
D gene: TRBD1
V gene: TRBV7-9
CDR3 DNA: TGTGCCAGCAGCTTAGTATTGGGACAGCCTGAAGCTTTCTTT
CDR3 protein: CASSLVLGQPEAFF

clone size: few
J gene: TRBJ2-7
D gene: NA
V gene: TRBV7-6
CDR3 DNA: TGTGCCAGCAGCCTTACAGGCCTGGAAGAGCAGTACTTC
CDR3 protein: CASSLTGLEEQYF

clone size: many
J gene: TRBJ2-7
D gene: NA
V gene: TRBV7-9
CDR3 DNA: TGTGCCAGCAGCTTAGGTCCAGGGGGGTACTACGAGCAGTACTTC
CDR3 protein: CASSLGPGGYYEQYF

clone size: many
J gene: TRBJ2-7
D gene: NA
V gene: TRBV4-3
CDR3 DNA: TGCGCCAGCAGTCCGTCCCGGGGACAAACCTACGAGCAGTACTTC
CDR3 protein: CASSPSRGQTYEQYF

clone size: many
J gene: TRBJ2-3
D gene: NA
V gene: TRBV9
CDR3 DNA: TGTGCCAGCAGCGAGGGAACTAGTGGTCGAGGGGATACGCAGTATTTT
CDR3 protein: CASSEGTSGRGDTQYF

clone size: NA
J gene: TRBJ2-7
D gene: NA
V gene: TRBV7-9
CDR3 DNA: TGTGCCAGCAGCGGCCGCTCCTACGAGCAGTACTTC
CDR3 protein: CASSGRSYEQYF

clone size: NA
J gene: TRBJ2-1
D gene: NA
V gene: TRBV20-1
CDR3 DNA: TGCAGTGCTGTACTGACGGGGGTCTACAATGAGCAGTTCTTC
CDR3 protein: CSAVLTGVYNEQFF

clone size: many
J gene: TRBJ2-5
D gene: NA
V gene: TRBV5-1
CDR3 DNA: TGCGCCAGCACACTTGTGGGGGAGGCCCAGTACTTC
CDR3 protein: CASTLVGEAQYF

clone size: many
J gene: TRBJ2-5
D gene: TRBD2
V gene: TRBV4-1
CDR3 DNA: TGCGCCAGCAGCCAAGATGCGGGACTAGGGTCAGAGACCCAGTACTTC
CDR3 protein: CASSQDAGLGSETQYF

clone size: few
J gene: TRBJ2-7
D gene: TRBD2
V gene: TRBV25-1
CDR3 DNA: TGTGCCAGCAGTGACCCGGGAGGTTCCGCCTACGAGCAGTACTTC
CDR3 protein: CASSDPGGSAYEQYF

clone size: NA
J gene: TRBJ1-1
D gene: TRBD1
V gene: TRBV19
CDR3 DNA: TGTGCCAGTACCCGACAGGGAGAAGCTTTCTTT
CDR3 protein: CASTRQGEAFF

clone size: NA
J gene: TRBJ2-5
D gene: TRBD1
V gene: TRBV27
CDR3 DNA: TGTGCCAGCTCACGGACAGGGCCATACCAAGAGACCCAGTACTTC
CDR3 protein: CASSRTGPYQETQYF

clone size: many
J gene: TRBJ1-1
D gene: TRBD1
V gene: TRBV18
CDR3 DNA: TGTGCCAGCTCACCTCAGAGGCAGGGGGCCGCAATGAACACTGAAGCTTTCTTT
CDR3 protein: CASSPQRQGAAMNTEAFF

clone size: many
J gene: TRBJ2-3
D gene: NA
V gene: TRBV2
CDR3 DNA: TGTGCCAGCAGTGAAGGCTCAGGGTCATCCGATACGCAGTATTTT
CDR3 protein: CASSEGSGSSDTQYF